Below are 10 T cell receptor beta chains sequenced from a single sample in a study of T cell responses to AZD1222 COVID-19 vaccine. Sequencing used immunoSEQ multiplex PCR; TCRdb keeps in-frame clones, though not all of them. This sample carries 130,000 or so clones, approximately 84% of them seen once, and the ten largest clones take about a fifth. The sequences come from peripheral blood, collected on day 0 of AZD1222 vaccination. These receptors were obtained from an adult in good health.

This clone showed up just a few times. This CDR3 is CASSPDSQETQYF. The CDR3, as DNA: TGTGCCAGCAGTCCGGACAGCCAAGAGACCCAGTACTTC. This chain links TRBV13 with TRBJ2-5, with D possibly TRBD1 on 6 matching bases. In germline, CDR1 is PRHDT, CDR2 FYEKMQ (reference sequence). The CDR3 length is 13 residues. With 6 bases removed from V and 1 base from J, the gap between germline ends came to 9 bases.

V is TRBV4-1 and J is TRBJ2-5; D is perhaps TRBD1 (6 bases). The CDR3 covers 16 residues. The germline V and J ends were trimmed by 3 bases and 1 base, with 15 bases remaining between them. Germline V CDR1 and CDR2: MGHRA, YSYEKL. This CDR3 reads CASSQLGGTLQETQYF. The CDR3 DNA sequence: TGCGCCAGCAGCCAGCTAGGGGGTACCCTCCAAGAGACCCAGTACTTC.

J is TRBJ1-5 and V is TRBV5-8; the D is unclear. The germline CDR1 and CDR2 sequences are SGHTS and YDEGEE. Trimming cost V 3 bases and J 4 bases, with 5 bases left between them. The CDR3 length is 12 residues. Here the CDR3 DNA reads TGTGCCAGCAGCTGGGTAAATCAGCCCCAGCATTTT. Residues: CASSWVNQPQHF. Full variable domain (rest looked up from reference TRBV5-8 and TRBJ1-5): EAGVTQSPTHLIKTRGQQATLRCSPISGHTSVYWYQQALGLGLQFLLWYDEGEERNRGNFPPRFSGRQFPNYSSELNVNALELEDSALYLCASSWVNQPQHFGDGTRLSIL.

The genes are TRBV25-1 and TRBJ1-1; D remains ambiguous. The CDR3 runs 14 residues. CDR1 and CDR2 from the germline V gene are MGHDK and SYGVNS. Deletions cut 5 bases from V and 1 base from J, with 11 bases between. Here the CDR3 reads CASSSMGRNTEAFF. CDR3 bases: TGTGCCAGCAGTTCCATGGGCCGGAACACTGAAGCTTTCTTT.

The CDR3 bases are TGTGCCACCAGTGACCCGGGACATATCAGTGGCTACACCTTC. Translated: CATSDPGHISGYTF. This chain connects TRBV24-1 to TRBJ1-2, with D possibly being TRBD1 (6 bases). The CDR3 covers 14 residues. The V end lost 4 bases, the J end lost 7 bases, and 15 bases lay between the germline ends. Germline V gene data show CDR1 as KGHDR and CDR2 as SFDVKD.

The chain joins TRBV9 to TRBJ1-6; 10 positions match TRBD1. CDR3 size: 14 residues. Germline trimming cut 3 bases from V and 8 bases from J; bases unmatched to any gene: 2. Germline CDR1 and CDR2: SGDLS and YYNGEE. The CDR3 DNA follows: TGTGCCAGCAGCGGGGGACAGGGGTATTCACCCCTCCACTTT. Translating it yields CASSGGQGYSPLHF.

The chain employs TRBV12-3 or TRBV12-4 and TRBJ1-2; D remains ambiguous. The V end lost 2 bases, the J end lost 8 bases, and 12 bases lay between the germline ends. This CDR3 is 13 amino acids long. This chain's CDR3 is CASSLSDVRGYTF. Written as DNA, the CDR3 is TGTGCCAGCAGTTTATCGGACGTACGGGGCTACACCTTC.

V gene TRBV15 combines with J gene TRBJ2-1; D is unclear. The CDR3 loop spans 16 amino acids. The germline V gene encodes CDR1 LNHNV and CDR2 YYDKDF (reference sequence). V gave up 1 base and J gave up 4 bases, with 14 bases separating them. The CDR3 DNA reads as TGTGCCACCAGCAGAGCCCGGGCCCCGGGTTACAATGAGCAGTTCTTC. It yields the protein CATSRARAPGYNEQFF.

The chain combines TRBV2 with TRBJ1-2, with TRBD1 as a possible D gene (5 bases). Looked up from germline, CDR1 is SNHLY and CDR2 is FYNNEI. The CDR3 loop spans 15 amino acids. The germline V and J ends were trimmed by 6 bases and 3 bases, with 17 bases remaining between them. CDR3 region: CASREIVTGYYGYTF. The CDR3, as DNA: TGTGCCAGCAGAGAGATAGTTACAGGTTACTATGGCTACACCTTC.

This clone was observed once. V gene TRBV9 combines with J gene TRBJ1-3; D is unclear. CDR1 and CDR2 (germline): SGDLS, YYNGEE. The V end lost 5 bases, the J end lost 0 bases, and 3 bases lay between the germline ends. This CDR3 is built from 12 residues. This CDR3 is CASSFSGNTIYF. For the CDR3, the DNA is TGTGCCAGCAGTTTCTCTGGAAACACCATATATTTT.